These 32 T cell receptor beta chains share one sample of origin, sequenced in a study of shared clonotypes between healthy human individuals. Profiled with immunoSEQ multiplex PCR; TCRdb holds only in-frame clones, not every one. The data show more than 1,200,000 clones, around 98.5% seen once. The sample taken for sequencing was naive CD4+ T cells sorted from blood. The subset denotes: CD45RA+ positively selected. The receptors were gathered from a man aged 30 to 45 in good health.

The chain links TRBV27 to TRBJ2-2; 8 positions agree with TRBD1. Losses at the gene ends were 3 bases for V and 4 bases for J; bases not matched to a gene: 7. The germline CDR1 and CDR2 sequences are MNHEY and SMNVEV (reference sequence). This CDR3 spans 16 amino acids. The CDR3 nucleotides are TGTGCCAGCAGTTTGTCCAGGGGGCGCCTCACCGGGGAGCTGTTTTTT. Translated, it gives CASSLSRGRLTGELFF.

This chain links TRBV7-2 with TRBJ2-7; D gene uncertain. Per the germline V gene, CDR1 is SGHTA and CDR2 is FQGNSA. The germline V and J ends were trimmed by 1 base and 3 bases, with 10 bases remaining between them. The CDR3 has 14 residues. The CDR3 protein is CASSLDAGNYEQYF. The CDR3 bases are TGTGCCAGCAGCTTAGATGCAGGAAACTACGAGCAGTACTTC.

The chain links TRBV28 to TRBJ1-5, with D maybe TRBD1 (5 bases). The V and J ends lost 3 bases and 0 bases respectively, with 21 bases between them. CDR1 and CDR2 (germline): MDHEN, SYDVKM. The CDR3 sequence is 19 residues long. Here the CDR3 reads CASSLNRWSGDYSNQPQHF. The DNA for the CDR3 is TGTGCCAGCAGTTTGAATCGATGGTCCGGGGACTATAGCAATCAGCCCCAGCATTTT.

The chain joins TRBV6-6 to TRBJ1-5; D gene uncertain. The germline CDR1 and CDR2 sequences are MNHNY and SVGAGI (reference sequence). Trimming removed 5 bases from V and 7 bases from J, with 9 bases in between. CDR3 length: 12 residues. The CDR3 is CASSRVGQPQHF. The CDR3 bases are TGTGCCAGCAGTCGGGTGGGGCAGCCCCAGCATTTT.

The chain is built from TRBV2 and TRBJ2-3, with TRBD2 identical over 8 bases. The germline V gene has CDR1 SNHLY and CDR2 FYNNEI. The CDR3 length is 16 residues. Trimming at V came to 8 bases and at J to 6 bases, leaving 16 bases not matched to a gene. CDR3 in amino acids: CASRLREGGRRDTQYF. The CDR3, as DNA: TGTGCCAGCCGCCTCCGGGAGGGCGGGAGACGGGATACGCAGTATTTT.

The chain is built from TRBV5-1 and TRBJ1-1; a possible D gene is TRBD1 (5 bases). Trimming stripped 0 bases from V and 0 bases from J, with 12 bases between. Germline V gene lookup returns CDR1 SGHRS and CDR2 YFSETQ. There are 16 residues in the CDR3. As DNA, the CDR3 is TGCGCCAGCAGCTTGGCCGAGACAGCTATGAACACTGAAGCTTTCTTT. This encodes CASSLAETAMNTEAFF.

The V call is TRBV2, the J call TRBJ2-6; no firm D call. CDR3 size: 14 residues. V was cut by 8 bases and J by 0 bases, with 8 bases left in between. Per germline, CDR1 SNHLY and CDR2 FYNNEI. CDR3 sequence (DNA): TGTGCCAGCGGAAGGAGCTCTGGGGCCAACGTCCTGACTTTC. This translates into CASGRSSGANVLTF.

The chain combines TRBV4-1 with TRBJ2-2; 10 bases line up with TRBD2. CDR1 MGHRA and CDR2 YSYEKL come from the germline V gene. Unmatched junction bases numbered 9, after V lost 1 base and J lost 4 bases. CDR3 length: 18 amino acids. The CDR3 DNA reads TGCGCCAGCAGCCAAGGAATAGCGGGAGGAATAGGCACCGGGGAGCTGTTTTTT. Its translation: CASSQGIAGGIGTGELFF.

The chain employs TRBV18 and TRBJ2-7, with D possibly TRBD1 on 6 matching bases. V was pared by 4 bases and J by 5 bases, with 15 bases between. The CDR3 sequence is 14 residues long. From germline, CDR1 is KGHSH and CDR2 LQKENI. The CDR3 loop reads CASSRDRSVDEQYF. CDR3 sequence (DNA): TGTGCCAGCTCACGCGACAGGAGCGTTGACGAGCAGTACTTC.

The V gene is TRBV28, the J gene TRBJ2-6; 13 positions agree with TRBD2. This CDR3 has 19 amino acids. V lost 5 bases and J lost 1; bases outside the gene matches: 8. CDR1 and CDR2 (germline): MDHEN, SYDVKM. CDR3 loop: CASSIQLAGGPSGANVLTF. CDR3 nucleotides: TGTGCCAGCAGTATACAACTAGCGGGAGGGCCGTCTGGGGCCAACGTCCTGACTTTC.

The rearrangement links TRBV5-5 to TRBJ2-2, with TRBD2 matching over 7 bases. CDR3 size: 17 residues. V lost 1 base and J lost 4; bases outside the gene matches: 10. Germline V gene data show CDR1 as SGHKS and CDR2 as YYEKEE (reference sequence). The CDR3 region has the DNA TGTGCCAGCAGCTTGTGGGGTCGAGCGGGACTCACCGGGGAGCTGTTTTTT. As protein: CASSLWGRAGLTGELFF.

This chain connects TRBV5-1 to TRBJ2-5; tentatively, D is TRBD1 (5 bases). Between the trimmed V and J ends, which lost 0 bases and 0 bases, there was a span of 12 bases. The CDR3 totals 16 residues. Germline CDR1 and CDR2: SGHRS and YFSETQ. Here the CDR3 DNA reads TGCGCCAGCAGCTTGGAGGGGCGGCGGTACCAAGAGACCCAGTACTTC. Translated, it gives CASSLEGRRYQETQYF.

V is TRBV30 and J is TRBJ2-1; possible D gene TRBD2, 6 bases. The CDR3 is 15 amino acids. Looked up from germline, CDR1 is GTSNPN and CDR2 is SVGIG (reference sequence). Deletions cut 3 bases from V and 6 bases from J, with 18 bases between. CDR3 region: CAWRTEGPLTNEQFF. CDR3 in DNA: TGTGCCTGGAGGACGGAGGGCCCTCTGACCAATGAGCAGTTCTTC.

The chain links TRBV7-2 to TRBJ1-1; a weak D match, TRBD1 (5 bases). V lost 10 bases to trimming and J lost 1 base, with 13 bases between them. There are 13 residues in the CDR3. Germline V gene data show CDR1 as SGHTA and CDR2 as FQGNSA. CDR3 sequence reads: CATGPGPNTEAFF. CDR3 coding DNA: TGTGCCACAGGGCCGGGGCCGAACACTGAAGCTTTCTTT. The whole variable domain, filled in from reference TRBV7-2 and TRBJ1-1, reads GAGVSQSPSNKVTEKGKDVELRCDPISGHTALYWYRQSLGQGLEFLIYFQGNSAPDKSGLPSDRFSAERTGGSVSTLTIQRTQQEDSAVYLCATGPGPNTEAFFGQGTRLTVV.

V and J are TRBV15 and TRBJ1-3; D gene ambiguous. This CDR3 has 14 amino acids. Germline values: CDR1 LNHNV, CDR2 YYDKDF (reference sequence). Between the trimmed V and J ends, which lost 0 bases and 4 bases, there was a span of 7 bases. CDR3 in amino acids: CATSRDLQGNTIYF. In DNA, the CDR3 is TGTGCCACCAGCAGAGATCTACAGGGAAACACCATATATTTT.

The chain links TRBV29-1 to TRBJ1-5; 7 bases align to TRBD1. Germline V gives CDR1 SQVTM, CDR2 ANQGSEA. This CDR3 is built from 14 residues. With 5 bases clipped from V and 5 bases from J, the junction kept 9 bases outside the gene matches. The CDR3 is CSVMTGNEDQPQHF. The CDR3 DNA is TGCAGCGTTATGACAGGGAATGAGGATCAGCCCCAGCATTTT.

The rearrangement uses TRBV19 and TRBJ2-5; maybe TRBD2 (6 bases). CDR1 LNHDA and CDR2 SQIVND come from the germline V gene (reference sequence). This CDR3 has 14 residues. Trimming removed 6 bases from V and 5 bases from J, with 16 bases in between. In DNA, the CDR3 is TGTGCCAGTAGCCGGGGACTGACTTGGGAGACCCAGTACTTC. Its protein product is CASSRGLTWETQYF.

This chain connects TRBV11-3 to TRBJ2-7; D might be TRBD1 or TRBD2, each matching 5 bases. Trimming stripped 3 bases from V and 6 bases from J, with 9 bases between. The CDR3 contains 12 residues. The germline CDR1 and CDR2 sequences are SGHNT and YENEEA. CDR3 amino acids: CASSFGTSEQYF. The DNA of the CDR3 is TGTGCCAGCAGCTTCGGGACCAGCGAGCAGTACTTC.

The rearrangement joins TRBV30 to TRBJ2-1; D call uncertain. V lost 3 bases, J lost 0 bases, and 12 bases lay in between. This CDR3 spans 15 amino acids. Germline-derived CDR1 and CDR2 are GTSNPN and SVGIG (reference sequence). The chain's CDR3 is CAWRVSASSYNEQFF. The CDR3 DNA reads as TGTGCCTGGAGGGTGAGCGCAAGCTCCTACAATGAGCAGTTCTTC.

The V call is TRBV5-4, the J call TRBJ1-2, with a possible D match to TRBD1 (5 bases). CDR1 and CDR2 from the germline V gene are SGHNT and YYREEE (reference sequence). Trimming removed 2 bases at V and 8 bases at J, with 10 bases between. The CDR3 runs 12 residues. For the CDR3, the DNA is TGTGCCAGCAGCTTCGGCCAGGGCGGCTACACCTTC. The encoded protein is CASSFGQGGYTF.

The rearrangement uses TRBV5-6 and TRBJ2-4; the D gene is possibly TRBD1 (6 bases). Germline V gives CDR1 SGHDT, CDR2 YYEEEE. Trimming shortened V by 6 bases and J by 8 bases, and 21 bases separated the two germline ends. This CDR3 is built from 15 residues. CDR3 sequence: CASIIPQGNYDIQYF. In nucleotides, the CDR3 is TGTGCCAGCATTATCCCTCAGGGGAACTACGACATTCAGTACTTC.

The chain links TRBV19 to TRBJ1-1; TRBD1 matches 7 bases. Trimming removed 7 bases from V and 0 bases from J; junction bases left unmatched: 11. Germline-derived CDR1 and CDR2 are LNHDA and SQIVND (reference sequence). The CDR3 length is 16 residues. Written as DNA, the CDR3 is TGTGCCAGTACCAACAGGGGTGGTTCGGTGAACACTGAAGCTTTCTTT. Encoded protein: CASTNRGGSVNTEAFF.

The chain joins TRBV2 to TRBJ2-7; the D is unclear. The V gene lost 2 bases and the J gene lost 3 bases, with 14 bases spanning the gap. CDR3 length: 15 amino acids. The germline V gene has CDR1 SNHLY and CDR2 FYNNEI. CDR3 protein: CASSERAVMGYEQYF. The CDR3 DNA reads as TGTGCCAGCAGTGAAAGGGCGGTGATGGGCTACGAGCAGTACTTC.

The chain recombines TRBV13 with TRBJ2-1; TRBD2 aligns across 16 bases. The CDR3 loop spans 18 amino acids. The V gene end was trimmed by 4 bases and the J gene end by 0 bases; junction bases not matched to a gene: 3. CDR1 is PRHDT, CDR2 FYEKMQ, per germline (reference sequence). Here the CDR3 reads CASSSGLAGGFSYNEQFF. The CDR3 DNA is TGTGCCAGCAGCTCGGGACTAGCGGGAGGGTTCTCCTACAATGAGCAGTTCTTC.

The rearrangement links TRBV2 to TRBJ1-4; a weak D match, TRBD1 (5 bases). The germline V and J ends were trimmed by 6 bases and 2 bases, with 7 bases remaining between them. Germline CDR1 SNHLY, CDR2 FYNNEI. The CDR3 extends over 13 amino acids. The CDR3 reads CASRPGTNEKLFF. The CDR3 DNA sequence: TGTGCCAGCAGACCAGGGACTAATGAAAAACTGTTTTTT.

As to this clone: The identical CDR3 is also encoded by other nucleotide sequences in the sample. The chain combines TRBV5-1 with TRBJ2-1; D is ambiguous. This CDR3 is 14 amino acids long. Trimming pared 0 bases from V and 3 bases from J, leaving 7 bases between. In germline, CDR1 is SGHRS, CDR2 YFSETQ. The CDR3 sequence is CASSLALGYNEQFF. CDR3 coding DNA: TGCGCCAGCAGCTTGGCCCTGGGCTACAATGAGCAGTTCTTC.

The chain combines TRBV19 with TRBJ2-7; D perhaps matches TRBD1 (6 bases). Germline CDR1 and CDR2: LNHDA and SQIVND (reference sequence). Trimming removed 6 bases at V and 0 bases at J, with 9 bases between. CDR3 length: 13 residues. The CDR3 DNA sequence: TGTGCCAGTAGCCGGGACATCTCCTACGAGCAGTACTTC. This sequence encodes CASSRDISYEQYF.

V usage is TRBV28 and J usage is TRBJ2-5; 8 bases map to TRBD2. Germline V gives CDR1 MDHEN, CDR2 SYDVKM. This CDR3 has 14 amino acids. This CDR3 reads CAYGRAGVGETQYF. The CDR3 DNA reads TGTGCTTACGGGCGAGCGGGAGTTGGGGAGACCCAGTACTTC.

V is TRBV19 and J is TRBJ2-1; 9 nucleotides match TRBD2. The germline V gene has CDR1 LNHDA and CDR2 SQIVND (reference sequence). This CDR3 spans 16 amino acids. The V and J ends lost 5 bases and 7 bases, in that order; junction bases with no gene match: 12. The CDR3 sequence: CASSYNSGRGGNEQFF. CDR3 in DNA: TGTGCCAGTAGTTACAATAGCGGGAGAGGTGGGAATGAGCAGTTCTTC.

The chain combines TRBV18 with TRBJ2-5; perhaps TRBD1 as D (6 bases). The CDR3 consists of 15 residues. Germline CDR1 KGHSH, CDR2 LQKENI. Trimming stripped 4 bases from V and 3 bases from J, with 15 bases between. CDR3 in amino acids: CASSLYARTEETQYF. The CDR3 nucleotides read TGTGCCAGCTCACTGTATGCTCGGACAGAAGAGACCCAGTACTTC.

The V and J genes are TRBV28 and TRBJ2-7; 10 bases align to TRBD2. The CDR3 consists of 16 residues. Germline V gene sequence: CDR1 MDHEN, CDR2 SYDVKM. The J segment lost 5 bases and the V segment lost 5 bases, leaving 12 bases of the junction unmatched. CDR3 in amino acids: CASSIAGGASLDEQYF. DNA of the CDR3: TGTGCCAGCAGTATAGCGGGAGGAGCCTCTCTGGACGAGCAGTACTTC.

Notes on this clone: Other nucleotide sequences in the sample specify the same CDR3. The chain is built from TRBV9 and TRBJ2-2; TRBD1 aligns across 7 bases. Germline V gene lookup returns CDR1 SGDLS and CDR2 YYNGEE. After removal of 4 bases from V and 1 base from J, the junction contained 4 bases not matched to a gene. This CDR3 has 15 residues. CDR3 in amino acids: CASSPRQGNTGELFF. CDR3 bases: TGTGCCAGCAGCCCACGACAGGGGAACACCGGGGAGCTGTTTTTT.